Listed below are T cell receptor beta chains from one sample, sequenced in a study of T cells in Graves' hyperthyroidism and ophthalmopathy. TCRdb reprocessed the multiplex PCR reads with MiXCR, giving one entry per CDR3 protein. The data contain some 580,000 distinct CDR3 sequences, roughly a sixth of them singletons. The sequenced material came from blood. These receptors came from a middle-aged woman with Graves' ophthalmopathy. The CDR3 runs from the conserved cysteine through the conserved F or W. The D gene is left open where the match is weak. Only some rows state a clone size, as once, few, many or a class for expanded clones.

CDR3 length	clone size	V gene	J gene	D gene	CDR3 protein	CDR3 DNA
18	-	TRBV9	TRBJ1-1	-	CASSVEGRQTTRETEAFF	TGTGCCAGCAGCGTAGAGGGAAGACAGACAACCCGGGAGACTGAAGCTTTCTTT
15	few	TRBV6-1	TRBJ2-1	-	CASSPHRAGGAEQFF	TGTGCCAGCAGCCCACATCGGGCGGGCGGGGCTGAGCAGTTCTTC
16	-	TRBV19	TRBJ2-1	TRBD2	CASSMGLAGAYNEQFF	TGTGCCAGTAGTATGGGACTAGCGGGGGCCTACAATGAGCAGTTCTTC
15	many	TRBV6-1	TRBJ1-1	-	CASSERGRMNTEAFF	TGTGCCAGCAGTGAAAGAGGTCGGATGAACACTGAAGCTTTCTTT
16	few	TRBV6-1	TRBJ1-6	TRBD1	CASRPRTGGGWSPLHF	TGTGCCAGCAGGCCGAGGACAGGGGGCGGTTGGTCACCCCTCCACTTT
13	few	TRBV29-1	TRBJ1-3	-	CSVYRLPGNTIYF	TGCAGCGTTTACCGGCTCCCTGGAAACACCATATATTTT
13	many	TRBV28	TRBJ1-2	-	CASSSRDRYGYTF	TGTGCCAGCAGTTCGCGGGACCGCTATGGCTACACCTTC
17	-	TRBV18	TRBJ1-6	-	CASSPRTGSSYNSPPHF	TGTGCCAGCTCACCACGGACGGGTAGCTCCTATAATTCACCCCCCCACTTT
13	-	TRBV9	TRBJ2-5	-	CASSVDDSETQYF	TGTGCCAGCAGCGTAGACGACTCGGAGACCCAGTACTTC
17	few	TRBV4-2	TRBJ2-2	-	CASSQDWGGRLTGELFF	TGTGCCAGCAGCCAAGATTGGGGTGGACGTCTCACCGGGGAGCTGTTTTTT
11	many	TRBV7-9	TRBJ2-7	-	CASTQGYEQYF	TGTGCCAGCACCCAGGGGTACGAGCAGTACTTC
13	few	TRBV5-1	TRBJ1-4	-	CASRNQGSEKLFF	TGCGCCAGCCGCAACCAGGGATCTGAAAAACTGTTTTTT
14	few	TRBV20-1	TRBJ2-7	TRBD2	CSARGGGVAYEQYF	TGCAGTGCTAGGGGGGGGGGGGTCGCCTACGAGCAGTACTTC
13	many	TRBV7-9	TRBJ2-5	-	CASRRGGAETQYF	TGTGCCAGCAGACGCGGCGGGGCTGAGACCCAGTACTTC
13	few	TRBV29-1	TRBJ2-5	TRBD2	CSVEGTSFETQYF	TGCAGCGTTGAGGGGACTAGCTTTGAGACCCAGTACTTC
16	many	TRBV18	TRBJ2-3	TRBD1	CASSLRTGTATDTQYF	TGTGCCAGCTCACTTAGGACGGGGACAGCTACAGATACGCAGTATTTT
14	-	TRBV6-1	TRBJ2-2	TRBD1	CASSRTGDGGELFF	TGTGCCAGCAGCCGGACAGGGGATGGCGGGGAGCTGTTTTTT
13	few	TRBV7-9	TRBJ1-6	-	CASSLVVDSPLHF	TGTGCCAGCAGCTTAGTAGTCGATTCACCCCTCCACTTT
15	many	TRBV12-3/TRBV12-4	TRBJ2-3	-	CASSSPVTSTDTQYF	TGTGCCAGCAGTTCCCCCGTCACCAGCACAGATACGCAGTATTTT
18	-	TRBV10-2	TRBJ1-5	-	CASRGGEVATGGNQPQHF	TGCGCCAGCAGGGGCGGGGAGGTGGCGACCGGGGGCAATCAGCCCCAGCATTTT
15	many	TRBV20-1	TRBJ2-1	TRBD1	CSARLYRTGDNEQFF	TGCAGTGCTAGACTTTACCGGACAGGGGACAATGAGCAGTTCTTC
16	-	TRBV5-6	TRBJ1-5	-	CASSLAGGSSNQPQHF	TGTGCCAGCAGCTTGGCCGGGGGCAGCAGTAATCAGCCCCAGCATTTT
17	-	TRBV6-1	TRBJ1-6	-	CASSERRIATYNSPLHF	TGTGCCAGCAGTGAACGGCGGATAGCGACCTATAATTCACCCCTCCACTTT
14	many	TRBV12-3/TRBV12-4	TRBJ2-5	TRBD2	CASSPDRGGETQYF	TGTGCCAGCAGTCCGGACCGGGGGGGGGAGACCCAGTACTTC
14	many	TRBV2	TRBJ2-5	TRBD1	CASSPGQRQETQYF	TGTGCCAGCAGCCCGGGACAGCGTCAAGAGACCCAGTACTTC
13	-	TRBV14	TRBJ2-7	TRBD2	CASSGTSRFEQYF	TGTGCCAGCAGTGGGACTAGTCGTTTCGAGCAGTACTTC
11	few	TRBV20-1	TRBJ2-4	-	CSANRVGIQYF	TGCAGTGCTAACAGGGTTGGCATTCAGTACTTC
17	few	TRBV19	TRBJ1-6	-	CASSTTRRRGENSPLHF	TGTGCCAGTAGTACAACTCGGAGGAGGGGAGAAAATTCACCCCTCCACTTT
16	-	TRBV25-1	TRBJ2-2	-	CASRGRGARNTGELFF	TGTGCCAGCAGGGGTCGGGGGGCGCGGAACACCGGGGAGCTGTTTTTT
15	few	TRBV7-9	TRBJ2-1	TRBD1	CASSSPDRAGNEQFF	TGTGCCAGCAGTTCCCCGGACAGGGCGGGAAATGAGCAGTTCTTC
12	-	TRBV27	TRBJ2-5	-	CASSGQGGTQYF	TGTGCCAGCTCGGGGCAGGGAGGGACCCAGTACTTC
17	many	TRBV29-1	TRBJ2-3	TRBD2	CSVEVYETSGYTDTQYF	TGCAGCGTTGAAGTGTATGAGACTAGCGGTTACACAGATACGCAGTATTTT
14	many	TRBV6-5	TRBJ1-1	-	CASSYSFSNTEAFF	TGTGCCAGCAGTTACTCTTTCTCGAACACTGAAGCTTTCTTT
15	few	TRBV20-1	TRBJ2-3	TRBD2	CSAPGSGGGTDTQYF	TGCAGTGCCCCTGGTAGCGGGGGGGGCACAGATACGCAGTATTTT
15	many	TRBV6-1	TRBJ2-7	-	CASSGGTASSYEQYF	TGTGCCAGCAGTGGGGGGACGGCTAGCTCCTACGAGCAGTACTTC